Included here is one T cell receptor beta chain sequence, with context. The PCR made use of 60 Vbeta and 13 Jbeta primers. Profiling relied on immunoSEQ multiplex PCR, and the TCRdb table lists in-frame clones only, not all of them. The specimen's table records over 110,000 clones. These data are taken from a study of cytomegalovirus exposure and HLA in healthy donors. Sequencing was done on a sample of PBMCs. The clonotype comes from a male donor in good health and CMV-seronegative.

In DNA, the CDR3 is TGTGCCAGCAGTGAATATACAGGGGATGGCTACACCTTC. Its protein is CASSEYTGDGYTF. The chain uses TRBV25-1 and TRBJ1-2; 7 positions match TRBD1. V dropped 0 bases and J dropped 6; count of bases not matched to a gene: 1. The CDR3 covers 13 residues. Germline lookup yields CDR1 MGHDK and CDR2 SYGVNS.